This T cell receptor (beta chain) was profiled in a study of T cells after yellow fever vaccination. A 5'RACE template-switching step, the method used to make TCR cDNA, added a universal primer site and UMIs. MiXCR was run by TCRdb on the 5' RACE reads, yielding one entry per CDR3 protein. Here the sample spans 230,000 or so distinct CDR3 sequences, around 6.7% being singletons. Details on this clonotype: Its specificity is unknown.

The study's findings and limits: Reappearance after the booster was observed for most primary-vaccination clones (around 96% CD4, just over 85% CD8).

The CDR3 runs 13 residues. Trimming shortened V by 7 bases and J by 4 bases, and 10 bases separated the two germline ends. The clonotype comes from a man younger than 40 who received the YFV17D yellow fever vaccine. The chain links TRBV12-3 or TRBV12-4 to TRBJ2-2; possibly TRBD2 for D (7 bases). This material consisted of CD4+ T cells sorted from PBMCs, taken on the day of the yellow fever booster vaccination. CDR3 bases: TGTGCCAGCACGAGGGGGGGCACCGGGGAGCTGTTTTTT. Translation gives CASTRGGTGELFF.